This TCR beta chain was captured in a study of T cell clonality in common variable immunodeficiency. Study-wide points: Fewer deletions and N-nucleotide insertions were reportedly seen in common variable immunodeficiency TCR beta sequences. T cell subpopulation sequencing would be needed to explain CVID clonality. Compared with healthy controls, CVID subjects showed increased TCRbeta clonality, mostly in about a third.

The germline gives CDR1 SNHLY, CDR2 FYNNEI. CDR3 length: 15 amino acids. Trimming removed 2 bases at V and 2 bases at J, with 12 bases between. Control and CVID samples contributed equal amounts of genomic DNA. Measured with immunoSEQ multiplex PCR; TCRdb has only the in-frame clones, and not every one. This sample has 44,000 or so clones and no singletons, with 0.68% in the ten largest. In its sample, this clone was seen many times. No antigen is known for it. The DNA ends 3 residues before the CDR3 does, and the rest of the CDR3 is filled in from the germline J gene. The specimen sequenced was peripheral blood mononuclear cells. This clonotype was sampled from a person between 18 and 75 years old in good health. The genes are TRBV2 and TRBJ1-2; D not resolved. The part of the CDR3 DNA that was read is TGTGCCAGCAGTGAAACTGCTGGGCCGAACTATGGC. Translating gives CASSETAGPNYG. The whole CDR3 sequence reads CASSETAGPNYGYTF. Full variable domain (remainder filled in from reference TRBV2 and TRBJ1-2): EPEVTQTPSHQVTQMGQEVILRCVPISNHLYFYWYRQILGQKVEFLVSFYNNEISEKSEIFDDQFSVERPDGSNFTLKIRSTKLEDSAMYFCASSETAGPNYGYTFGSGTRLTVV.